The 32 T cell receptor beta chains below come from one sample, sequenced in a study of T cells in Graves' hyperthyroidism and ophthalmopathy. There were TCR beta CDR3 regions amplified from RNA transcripts. The TCR CDR3 was amplified in a first-round RT-PCR using the HTBI primer set. TCRdb fed the multiplex PCR reads into MiXCR, producing one record per CDR3 protein. The table has about half a million distinct CDR3 sequences, around 16% seen once. Sequenced sample: blood. The receptors come from a woman younger than 45 with Graves' ophthalmopathy.

As regards this clonotype: This may be a read error, as it is one base from a much larger clone. The chain combines TRBV12-3 or TRBV12-4 with TRBJ2-3; D possibly matches TRBD1 or TRBD2 (5 bases each). The CDR3 extends over 14 amino acids. Trimming shortened V by 8 bases and J by 3 bases, and 15 bases separated the two germline ends. Written as DNA, the CDR3 is TGTGCCAGCGGTCTTCCTGGGGGAACAGATACGCAGTATTTT. This sequence encodes CASGLPGGTDTQYF.

This clonotype was seen only a few times. The rearrangement joins TRBV19 to TRBJ2-7; 11 bases line up with TRBD2. Germline V gene sequence: CDR1 LNHDA, CDR2 SQIVND (reference sequence). The CDR3 runs 15 residues. Unmatched junction bases numbered 10, after V lost 7 bases and J lost 5 bases. CDR3 coding DNA: TGTGCCAGTACCAGATCGACTAGCGGGGTCCACGAGCAGTACTTC. It encodes CASTRSTSGVHEQYF.

This clonotype was recorded many times. The chain recombines TRBV20-1 with TRBJ2-7; 7 bases map to TRBD1. After removal of 7 bases from V and 3 bases from J, the junction contained 12 bases not matched to a gene. Germline V gives CDR1 DFQATT, CDR2 SNEGSKA (reference sequence). The CDR3 covers 14 residues. The CDR3 loop reads CSVVTGVSVYEQYF. The CDR3, as DNA: TGCAGTGTCGTAACAGGGGTATCAGTCTACGAGCAGTACTTC.

This chain links TRBV27 with TRBJ2-1, with TRBD2 matching over 7 bases. V lost 1 base and J lost 4; bases outside the gene matches: 16. This CDR3 is built from 19 residues. CDR1 MNHEY and CDR2 SMNVEV come from the germline V gene (reference sequence). The CDR3 bases are TGTGCCAGCAGTTTATTTTTGTCTAGCGGAGGCCGGGGGTACAATGAGCAGTTCTTC. Translating gives CASSLFLSSGGRGYNEQFF.

This clonotype occurred many times. V is TRBV6-1 and J is TRBJ2-1, with D unresolved. This CDR3 comprises 13 residues. Per the germline V gene, CDR1 is MNHNS and CDR2 is SASEGT. Trimming shortened V by 6 bases and J by 7 bases, and 13 bases separated the two germline ends. In DNA, the CDR3 is TGTGCCAGCAGGGGCGGAGTGCGAAATGAGCAGTTCTTC. It is translated as CASRGGVRNEQFF.

The genes are TRBV7-9 and TRBJ1-2; D is unclear. The length of the CDR3 is 14 residues. V was shortened by 5 bases and J by 0 bases, with 10 bases between the two germline ends. Germline lookup yields CDR1 SEHNR and CDR2 FQNEAQ (reference sequence). CDR3 protein: CASSLFTTNYGYTF. Written as DNA, the CDR3 is TGTGCCAGCAGCCTCTTTACTACTAACTATGGCTACACCTTC.

This clonotype appeared many times. This chain joins TRBV30 and TRBJ1-4; D gene uncertain. The germline V gene encodes CDR1 GTSNPN and CDR2 SVGIG (reference sequence). V lost 2 bases, J lost 10 bases, and 11 bases lay in between. This CDR3 has 12 amino acids. The CDR3, as DNA: TGTGCCTGGAGTCCCCTCACTGGAAAACTGTTTTTT. Its protein product is CAWSPLTGKLFF. Using reference TRBV30 and TRBJ1-4 for the parts outside the CDR3, the full variable domain is SQTIHQWPATLVQPVGSPLSLECTVEGTSNPNLYWYRQAAGRGLQLLFYSVGIGQISSEVPQNLSASRPQDRQFILSSKKLLLSDSGFYLCAWSPLTGKLFFGSGTQLSVL.

The chain is built from TRBV9 and TRBJ2-3, with 11 bases aligning to TRBD2. The V gene end was trimmed by 3 bases and the J gene end by 3 bases; junction bases not matched to a gene: 3. Per the germline V gene, CDR1 is SGDLS and CDR2 is YYNGEE. This CDR3 is 15 amino acids long. Here the CDR3 DNA reads TGTGCCAGCAGCGGAACTAGCGGGAGAACAGATACGCAGTATTTT. This codes for CASSGTSGRTDTQYF.

Only a few counts were recorded for this clonotype. The rearrangement links TRBV15 to TRBJ2-1; 7 bases agree with TRBD2. V gave up 0 bases and J gave up 15 bases; unmatched junction bases: 8. This CDR3 is 13 amino acids long. CDR1 is LNHNV, CDR2 YYDKDF, per germline (reference sequence). In DNA, the CDR3 is TGTGCCACCAGCAGAGATCTCTTGGGGGAGGGGTTCTTC. This encodes CATSRDLLGEGFF.

This clonotype was picked up many times. The chain uses TRBV28 and TRBJ1-2, with D tentatively TRBD1 (5 bases). V lost 6 bases, J lost 8 bases, and 13 bases lay in between. In germline, CDR1 is MDHEN, CDR2 SYDVKM. CDR3 size: 12 residues. CDR3 coding DNA: TGTGCCAGCAGGCGGGACGCGAGAGGCTACACCTTC. It encodes CASRRDARGYTF.

The rearrangement uses TRBV28 and TRBJ2-1; weak D call: TRBD2 (5 bases). The CDR3 has 15 residues. Germline loops: CDR1 MDHEN, CDR2 SYDVKM. V was shortened by 3 bases and J by 4 bases, with 13 bases between the two germline ends. The CDR3 nucleotides read TGTGCCAGCAGTTTTCTCGGGGAGATGTACAATGAGCAGTTCTTC. This codes for CASSFLGEMYNEQFF.

V usage is TRBV9 and J usage is TRBJ2-7, with TRBD2 as a possible D gene (6 bases). This CDR3 comprises 13 residues. V was cut by 2 bases and J by 3 bases, with 9 bases left in between. The germline V gene encodes CDR1 SGDLS and CDR2 YYNGEE. CDR3 sequence: CASSVGGNYEQYF. DNA of the CDR3: TGTGCCAGCAGCGTTGGAGGGAACTACGAGCAGTACTTC.

V is TRBV6-2 or TRBV6-3 and J is TRBJ2-7; D is perhaps TRBD1 (6 bases). The V gene lost 2 bases and the J gene lost 6 bases, with 8 bases spanning the gap. Germline CDR1 and CDR2: MNHEY and SVGEGT. This CDR3 is 12 amino acids long. CDR3 protein: CASSYEGVEQYF. The CDR3 nucleotides read TGTGCCAGCAGTTACGAGGGGGTCGAGCAGTACTTC.

This clonotype came up a few times. The rearrangement uses TRBV20-1 and TRBJ2-7, with a tentative D call TRBD2 (6 bases). Trimming removed 4 bases from V and 3 bases from J, with 13 bases in between. Germline CDR1 reads DFQATT; CDR2 reads SNEGSKA (reference sequence). The CDR3 is 13 amino acids. The CDR3 DNA follows: TGCAGTGCTAAACCGGGAGACGGCTACGAGCAGTACTTC. Its protein product is CSAKPGDGYEQYF.

This chain links TRBV4-3 with TRBJ2-7; no clear D. CDR1 LGHNA and CDR2 YSLEER come from the germline V gene. The CDR3 is made up of 15 amino acids. Deletions cut 4 bases from V and 0 bases from J, with 13 bases between. The CDR3, as DNA: TGCGCCAGCAGCCCCTCTGAATTAACCTCCTACGAGCAGTACTTC. As protein: CASSPSELTSYEQYF.

This clonotype showed up many times. The CDR3 coding sequence is TGTGCCAGCAGCCGAACGGTGGGACTAGCGGGAACCGATGAGCAGTTCTTC. Its protein product is CASSRTVGLAGTDEQFF. This sequence joins TRBV3-1 and TRBJ2-1, with 13 bases identical to TRBD2. Germline lookup yields CDR1 LGHDT and CDR2 YNNKEL (reference sequence). V was pared by 4 bases and J by 8 bases, with 11 bases of the junction left unmatched. The CDR3 covers 17 residues.

This clonotype was observed at least ten times. V and J are TRBV12-3 or TRBV12-4 and TRBJ1-4, with TRBD1 as a possible D gene (5 bases). V was shortened by 8 bases and J by 6 bases, with 16 bases between the two germline ends. The CDR3 sequence is 14 residues long. The CDR3, as DNA: TGTGCCAGCCAGTTAATTGGGGCCGATGAAAAACTGTTTTTT. This encodes CASQLIGADEKLFF.

This clonotype was counted only a few times. The chain carries TRBV20-1 and TRBJ1-1; D gene unclear. This CDR3 region has 14 residues. Per the germline V gene, CDR1 is DFQATT and CDR2 is SNEGSKA (reference sequence). V lost 5 bases and J lost 5, with 18 bases in between. The CDR3: CSAWAGVIGTEAFF. Here the CDR3 DNA reads TGCAGTGCTTGGGCAGGTGTAATCGGGACTGAAGCTTTCTTT.

The chain links TRBV25-1 to TRBJ2-1; D tentatively reads TRBD1 or TRBD2 (5 bases each). The CDR3 loop spans 17 amino acids. Deletions cut 4 bases from V and 0 bases from J, with 16 bases between. From germline, CDR1 is MGHDK and CDR2 SYGVNS. CDR3 amino acids: CASSGTHWGSSYNEQFF. CDR3 DNA: TGTGCCAGCAGTGGCACACACTGGGGGAGCTCCTACAATGAGCAGTTCTTC.

The rearrangement links TRBV12-3 or TRBV12-4 to TRBJ2-7; a possible D gene is TRBD2 (5 bases). Deletions cut 0 bases from V and 7 bases from J, with 13 bases between. The CDR3 contains 14 residues. DNA for the CDR3: TGTGCCAGCAGTTTAGCCGTACTAGTACATGAGCAGTACTTC. It is translated as CASSLAVLVHEQYF.

The chain couples TRBV7-9 to TRBJ1-4, with D perhaps matching TRBD1 (6 bases). V was pared by 3 bases and J by 7 bases, with 15 bases between. Germline V lookup: CDR1 SEHNR, CDR2 FQNEAQ (reference sequence). The CDR3 runs 15 residues. CDR3 sequence: CASSFPQGRAEKLFF. Written as DNA, the CDR3 is TGTGCCAGCAGCTTTCCTCAGGGGCGGGCTGAAAAACTGTTTTTT.

The sample holds many counts of this clonotype. The chain combines TRBV30 with TRBJ1-2; D not resolved. V lost 0 bases, J lost 7 bases, and 9 bases lay in between. This CDR3 spans 12 amino acids. Germline CDR1 GTSNPN, CDR2 SVGIG (reference sequence). Written as DNA, the CDR3 is TGTGCCTGGAGTGTAACCGGGTTTGGCTACACCTTC. It encodes CAWSVTGFGYTF.

This clonotype came up many times. This chain connects TRBV2 to TRBJ2-1, with 12 nucleotides matching TRBD2. J lost 2 bases, V lost 6 bases, and 5 bases had no gene match. The CDR3 loop spans 16 amino acids. CDR1 is SNHLY, CDR2 FYNNEI, per germline. CDR3 sequence (DNA): TGTGCCAGCAGCCCCACTAGCGGGAGGCCCTACAATGAGCAGTTCTTC. Translated, it gives CASSPTSGRPYNEQFF.

This clonotype was recorded at least ten times. V usage is TRBV28 and J usage is TRBJ2-6; no clear D gene. Trimming shortened V by 6 bases and J by 1 base, and 7 bases separated the two germline ends. Germline-derived CDR1 and CDR2 are MDHEN and SYDVKM. CDR3 size: 14 residues. CDR3 in amino acids: CASSMASGANVLTF. In DNA form, the CDR3 reads TGTGCCAGCAGCATGGCATCTGGGGCCAACGTCCTGACTTTC.

The CDR3 DNA follows: TGTGCCAGCTCACCACCTATCCCGACAGCCTCCTACGAGCAGTACTTC. Translating gives CASSPPIPTASYEQYF. The rearrangement joins TRBV18 to TRBJ2-7; perhaps TRBD1 as D (5 bases). This CDR3 is 16 amino acids long. Germline CDR1 is KGHSH and CDR2 is LQKENI. The V end lost 0 bases, the J end lost 0 bases, and 12 bases lay between the germline ends.

This chain uses TRBV7-9 with TRBJ1-1, with 9 bases lining up with TRBD1. V was clipped by 5 bases and J by 5 bases; unmatched bases: 6. CDR1 and CDR2 (germline): SEHNR, FQNEAQ (reference sequence). The CDR3 loop spans 14 amino acids. In DNA form, the CDR3 reads TGTGCCAGCAGCACTGGGACAGGGAAGACTGAAGCTTTCTTT. It is translated as CASSTGTGKTEAFF. Full variable domain (outside the CDR3, taken from reference TRBV7-9 and TRBJ1-1): DTGVSQNPRHKITKRGQNVTFRCDPISEHNRLYWYRQTLGQGPEFLTYFQNEAQLEKSRLLSDRFSAERPKGSFSTLEIQRTEQGDSAMYLCASSTGTGKTEAFFGQGTRLTVV.

The sample holds a few counts of this clonotype. The chain recombines TRBV7-9 with TRBJ2-1; 7 nucleotides match TRBD2. Germline values: CDR1 SEHNR, CDR2 FQNEAQ (reference sequence). V was clipped by 5 bases and J by 0 bases; unmatched bases: 25. The CDR3 contains 22 residues. CDR3 protein: CASSPPYGGTPSSGSSYNEQFF. In DNA, the CDR3 is TGTGCCAGCAGCCCCCCTTACGGAGGGACCCCTTCTAGCGGAAGCTCCTACAATGAGCAGTTCTTC.

The chain has TRBV11-2 and TRBJ2-1, with 11 bases that match TRBD2. Per germline, CDR1 SGHAT and CDR2 FQNNGV. The CDR3 is made up of 16 amino acids. V trimming: 6 bases; J trimming: 5 bases; junction bases outside the gene matches: 9. For the CDR3, the DNA is TGTGCCAGCAGTTCACCGCCGGGACTAGCGGACAATGAGCAGTTCTTC. It codes for CASSSPPGLADNEQFF.

This clonotype was detected many times. The genes are TRBV3-1 and TRBJ1-1, with TRBD1 identical over 8 bases. Germline CDR1 reads LGHDT; CDR2 reads YNNKEL (reference sequence). V gave up 6 bases and J gave up 5 bases; unmatched junction bases: 14. CDR3 length: 16 amino acids. CDR3 amino acids: CASRRTTGGFGTEAFF. CDR3 nucleotides: TGTGCCAGCAGACGCACTACAGGGGGTTTCGGGACTGAAGCTTTCTTT.

This clonotype appeared many times. The genes are TRBV11-2 and TRBJ2-7, with D perhaps matching TRBD1 (6 bases). The CDR3 extends over 15 amino acids. V was clipped by 6 bases and J by 0 bases, with 15 bases between them. From germline, CDR1 is SGHAT and CDR2 FQNNGV. The CDR3 sequence: CASRDYRASSYEQYF. As DNA, the CDR3 is TGTGCCAGCAGAGATTACAGGGCAAGCTCCTACGAGCAGTACTTC.

Many counts were recorded for this clonotype. V and J are TRBV28 and TRBJ2-3; 7 bases fit TRBD1. J gave up 8 bases and V 6 bases, and 11 bases lay outside the gene matches. Per germline, CDR1 MDHEN and CDR2 SYDVKM. CDR3 length: 14 residues. Here the CDR3 DNA reads TGTGCCAGCAGATTGGGGACAGCCCCGGGTACGCAGTATTTT. The encoded protein is CASRLGTAPGTQYF.

This clonotype appeared many times. This chain connects TRBV28 to TRBJ1-2; D uncertain. The CDR3 sequence is 12 residues long. Germline CDR1 is MDHEN and CDR2 is SYDVKM. Trimming cost V 5 bases and J 8 bases, with 12 bases left between them. The chain's CDR3 is CASSPPGFGYTF. In nucleotides, the CDR3 is TGTGCCAGCAGTCCCCCGGGATTCGGCTACACCTTC.